These 13 T cell receptor beta chains came from one sample sequenced in a study of cytotoxic CD8 clonotypes in ibrutinib-treated CLL. Sequencing used immunoSEQ multiplex PCR; TCRdb keeps in-frame clones, though not all of them. This table has about 68,000 clones, about 63% appearing once. The sequenced sample was PBMCs, obtained after 12 months of ibrutinib treatment. The receptor source for this set is a human donor with chronic lymphocytic leukemia.

The DNA for the CDR3 is TGTGCCAGCAGCTTAGCGGTACGGGAGACCCAGTACTTC. It codes for CASSLAVRETQYF. The chain carries TRBV7-2 and TRBJ2-5, with no clear D. Germline-derived CDR1 and CDR2 are SGHTA and FQGNSA. V lost 0 bases and J 5 bases, leaving 7 bases between the germline ends. This CDR3 is built from 13 residues.

The V and J genes are TRBV12-5 and TRBJ1-6, with no clear D. Germline CDR1 reads LGHNT; CDR2 reads FRNRAP. V was clipped by 2 bases and J by 8 bases, with 13 bases between them. The CDR3 is made up of 15 amino acids. The DNA for the CDR3 is TGTGCTAGTGGTTTGTCGGGGATTAGGGATTCACCCCTCCACTTT. It translates to CASGLSGIRDSPLHF.

The rearrangement uses TRBV5-4 and TRBJ1-2; weak D call: TRBD1 (5 bases). The CDR3 loop spans 13 amino acids. Germline V lookup: CDR1 SGHNT, CDR2 YYREEE (reference sequence). The V end lost 5 bases, the J end lost 0 bases, and 8 bases lay between the germline ends. The CDR3 DNA reads TGTGCCAGCAGACCAGGGTCTAACTATGGCTACACCTTC. This gives the protein CASRPGSNYGYTF.

This chain uses TRBV19 with TRBJ2-2; either TRBD1 or TRBD2 may supply D (5 bases each). Per the germline V gene, CDR1 is LNHDA and CDR2 is SQIVND (reference sequence). Trimming took 3 bases from V and 4 from J, leaving 9 bases between them. The CDR3 spans 14 residues. The CDR3 DNA sequence: TGTGCCAGTAGTATCGGGACGGGCACCGGGGAGCTGTTTTTT. This gives the protein CASSIGTGTGELFF.

The V gene is TRBV7-8, the J gene TRBJ2-7, with no clear D. The CDR3 extends over 13 amino acids. Germline CDR1 and CDR2: SGHVS and FQNEAQ. Trimming stripped 1 base from V and 0 bases from J, with 4 bases between. CDR3 sequence (DNA): TGTGCCAGCAGCTTAGGAGCCTCCTACGAGCAGTACTTC. Amino acid sequence: CASSLGASYEQYF.

This sequence joins TRBV11-3 and TRBJ2-5; perhaps TRBD1 as D (6 bases). V dropped 5 bases and J dropped 5 bases, with 12 bases sitting between them. Per germline, CDR1 SGHNT and CDR2 YENEEA. The CDR3 covers 13 residues. The chain's CDR3 is CASSSRGLETQYF. CDR3 DNA sequence: TGTGCCAGCAGCAGCAGGGGATTGGAGACCCAGTACTTC.

The rearrangement joins TRBV7-8 to TRBJ1-2, with 9 nucleotides matching TRBD1. The trim removed 5 bases at V and 7 bases at J, leaving 8 bases unmatched. Germline-derived CDR1 and CDR2 are SGHVS and FQNEAQ. CDR3 length: 14 residues. CDR3 amino acids: CASSPRTGASGYTF. The CDR3 DNA reads TGTGCCAGCAGCCCCCGGACAGGGGCCAGTGGCTACACCTTC.

The chain combines TRBV5-4 with TRBJ1-1; a weak D match, TRBD1 (6 bases). Germline assignment: CDR1 SGHNT and CDR2 YYREEE (reference sequence). The CDR3 runs 13 residues. The germline V and J ends were trimmed by 5 bases and 7 bases, with 15 bases remaining between them. CDR3 in DNA: TGTGCCAGCAGACTAGGACAGAGCCTTGAAGCTTTCTTT. Translated: CASRLGQSLEAFF.

This clone was observed a single time. This chain joins TRBV19 and TRBJ2-5; 8 positions match TRBD1. Germline loops: CDR1 LNHDA, CDR2 SQIVND (reference sequence). This CDR3 has 13 residues. Unmatched junction bases numbered 4, after V lost 5 bases and J lost 5 bases. The CDR3 DNA is TGTGCCAGTAGTTTGGACAGGGAGGAGACCCAGTACTTC. Translation gives CASSLDREETQYF.

This clone has only a few counts. The chain employs TRBV29-1 and TRBJ2-7, with D perhaps matching TRBD1 or TRBD2 (5 bases each). Trimming removed 4 bases from V and 5 bases from J, with 18 bases in between. The germline gives CDR1 SQVTM, CDR2 ANQGSEA. This CDR3 comprises 14 residues. The CDR3 spells CSVAGFVGADEQYF. The DNA of the CDR3 is TGCAGCGTTGCGGGATTTGTCGGGGCCGACGAGCAGTACTTC.

The chain employs TRBV30 and TRBJ1-2; D uncertain. Deletions cut 0 bases from V and 9 bases from J, with 8 bases between. This CDR3 contains 11 residues. Germline V gene data show CDR1 as GTSNPN and CDR2 as SVGIG (reference sequence). CDR3 region: CAWSVRSSYTF. In DNA, the CDR3 is TGTGCCTGGAGTGTACGTAGCAGCTACACCTTC.

About this clone itself: This sample also contains other DNA sequences that code for the same CDR3. The chain has TRBV6-5 and TRBJ1-2; tentatively, D is TRBD1 (5 bases). V lost 2 bases, J lost 4 bases, and 11 bases lay in between. The CDR3 has 14 amino acids. CDR1 MNHEY and CDR2 SVGAGI come from the germline V gene. DNA of the CDR3: TGTGCCAGCAGTTACCGGGGCGTGGGCTATGGCTACACCTTC. Amino acids: CASSYRGVGYGYTF.

This chain connects TRBV18 to TRBJ2-7; 10 nucleotides line up with TRBD1. Germline-derived CDR1 and CDR2 are KGHSH and LQKENI. The length of the CDR3 is 14 residues. V shed 3 bases, J shed 3 bases, and the junction held 2 bases outside the gene matches. This CDR3 reads CASSPGQGNYEQYF. The CDR3 DNA reads as TGTGCCAGCTCACCGGGACAGGGGAACTACGAGCAGTACTTC.